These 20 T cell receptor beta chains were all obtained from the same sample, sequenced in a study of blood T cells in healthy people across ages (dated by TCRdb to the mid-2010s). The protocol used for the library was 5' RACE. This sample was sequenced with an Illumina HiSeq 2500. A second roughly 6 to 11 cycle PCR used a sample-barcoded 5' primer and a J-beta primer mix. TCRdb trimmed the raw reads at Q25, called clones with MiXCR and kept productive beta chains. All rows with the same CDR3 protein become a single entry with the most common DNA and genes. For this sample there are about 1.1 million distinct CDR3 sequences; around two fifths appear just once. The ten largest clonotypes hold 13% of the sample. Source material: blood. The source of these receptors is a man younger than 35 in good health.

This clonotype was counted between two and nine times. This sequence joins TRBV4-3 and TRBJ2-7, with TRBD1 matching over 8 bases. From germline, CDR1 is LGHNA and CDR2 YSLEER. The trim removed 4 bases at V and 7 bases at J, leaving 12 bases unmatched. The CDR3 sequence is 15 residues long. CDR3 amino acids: CASSPSGGVDNEQYF. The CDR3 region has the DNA TGCGCCAGCAGCCCCTCAGGGGGCGTCGACAATGAGCAGTACTTC.

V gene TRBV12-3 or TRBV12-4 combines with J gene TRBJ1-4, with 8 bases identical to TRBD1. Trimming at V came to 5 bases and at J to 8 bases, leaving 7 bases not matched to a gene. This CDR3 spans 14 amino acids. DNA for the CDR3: TGTGCCAGCAGTCCCGACAGGGGAAAGGAAAAACTGTTTTTT. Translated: CASSPDRGKEKLFF.

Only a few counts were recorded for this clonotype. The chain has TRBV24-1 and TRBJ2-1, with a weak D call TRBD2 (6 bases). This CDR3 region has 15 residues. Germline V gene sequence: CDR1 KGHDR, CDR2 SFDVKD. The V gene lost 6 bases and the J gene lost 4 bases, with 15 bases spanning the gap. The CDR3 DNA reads TGTGCCACCAGTACCGCGGGGTCCCAATACAATGAGCAGTTCTTC. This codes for CATSTAGSQYNEQFF.

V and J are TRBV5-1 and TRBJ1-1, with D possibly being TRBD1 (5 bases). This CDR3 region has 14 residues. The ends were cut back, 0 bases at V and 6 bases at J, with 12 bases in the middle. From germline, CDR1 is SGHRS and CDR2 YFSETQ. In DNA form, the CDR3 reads TGCGCCAGCAGCTTGGGGCGGGGCATCGCTGAAGCTTTCTTT. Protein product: CASSLGRGIAEAFF.

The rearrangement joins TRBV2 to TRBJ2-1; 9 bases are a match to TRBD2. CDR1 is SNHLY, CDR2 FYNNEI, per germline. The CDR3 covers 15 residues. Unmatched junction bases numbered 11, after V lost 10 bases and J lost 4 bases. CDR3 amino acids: CANRAGTSPYNEQFF. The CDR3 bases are TGTGCCAACAGAGCCGGGACTAGCCCTTACAATGAGCAGTTCTTC.

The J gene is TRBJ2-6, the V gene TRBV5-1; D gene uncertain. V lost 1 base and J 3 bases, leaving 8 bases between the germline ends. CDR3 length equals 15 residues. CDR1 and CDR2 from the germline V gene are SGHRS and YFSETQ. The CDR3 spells CASSLPAFGANVLTF. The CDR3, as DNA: TGCGCCAGCAGCTTGCCTGCCTTTGGGGCCAACGTCCTGACTTTC.

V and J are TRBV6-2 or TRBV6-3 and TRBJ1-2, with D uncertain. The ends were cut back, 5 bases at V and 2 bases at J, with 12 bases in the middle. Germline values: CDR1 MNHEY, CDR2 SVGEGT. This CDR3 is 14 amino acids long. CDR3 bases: TGTGCCAGCAGTACCGGCAGCGTAAACTATGGCTACACCTTC. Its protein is CASSTGSVNYGYTF.

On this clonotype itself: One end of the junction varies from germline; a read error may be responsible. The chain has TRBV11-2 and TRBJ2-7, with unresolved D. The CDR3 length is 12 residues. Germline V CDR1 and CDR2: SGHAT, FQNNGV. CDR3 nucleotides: TGTGCCAGCAGCGCTTTCTCCTACGAGCAGAACTTC. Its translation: CASSAFSYEQNF. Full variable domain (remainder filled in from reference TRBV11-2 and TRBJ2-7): EAGVAQSPRYKIIEKRQSVAFWCNPISGHATLYWYQQILGQGPKLLIQFQNNGVVDDSQLPKDRFSAERLKGVDSTLKIQPAKLEDSAVYLCASSAFSYEQNFGPGTRLTVT.

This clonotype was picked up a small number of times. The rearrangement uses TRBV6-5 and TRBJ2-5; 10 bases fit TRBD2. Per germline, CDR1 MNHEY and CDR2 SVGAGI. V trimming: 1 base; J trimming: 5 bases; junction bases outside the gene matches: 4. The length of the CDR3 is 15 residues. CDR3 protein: CASSYLGTSEETQYF. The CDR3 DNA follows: TGTGCCAGCAGTTACTTGGGGACTAGCGAGGAGACCCAGTACTTC.

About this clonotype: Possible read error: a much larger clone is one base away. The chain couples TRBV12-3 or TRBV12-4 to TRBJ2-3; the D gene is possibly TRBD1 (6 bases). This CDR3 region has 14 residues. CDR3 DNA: TGTGCCAGCAGTTTGACAGGTCCCACAGATATGCAGTATTTT. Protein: CASSLTGPTDMQYF.

The chain's CDR3 is CASSEGRVPSEQYF. In nucleotides, the CDR3 is TGTGCCAGCAGTGAAGGCAGGGTCCCCTCCGAGCAGTACTTC. The chain carries TRBV2 and TRBJ2-7; tentatively, D is TRBD1 (5 bases). Trimming took off 1 base at V and 6 bases at J, with 13 bases between the two ends. The CDR3 has 14 amino acids. CDR1 is SNHLY and CDR2 is FYNNEI in the germline V gene.

The DNA for the CDR3 is TGCAGTGCTAGTAGCTGGGGGGCACGCACAGATACGCAGTATTTT. It encodes CSASSWGARTDTQYF. V and J are TRBV20-1 and TRBJ2-3; TRBD1 or TRBD2 may be the D gene (6 bases each). V was clipped by 3 bases and J by 1 base, with 14 bases between them. Germline loops: CDR1 DFQATT, CDR2 SNEGSKA (reference sequence). This CDR3 is built from 15 residues.

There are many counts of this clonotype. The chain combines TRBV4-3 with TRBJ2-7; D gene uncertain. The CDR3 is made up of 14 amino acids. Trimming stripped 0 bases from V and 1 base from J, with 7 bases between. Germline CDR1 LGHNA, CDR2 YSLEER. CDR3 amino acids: CASSQDQTSYEQYF. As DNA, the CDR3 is TGCGCCAGCAGCCAAGACCAGACGTCCTACGAGCAGTACTTC.

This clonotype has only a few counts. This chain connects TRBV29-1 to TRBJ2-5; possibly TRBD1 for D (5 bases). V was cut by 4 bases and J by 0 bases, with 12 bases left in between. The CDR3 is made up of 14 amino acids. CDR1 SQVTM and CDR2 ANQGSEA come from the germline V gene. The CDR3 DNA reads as TGCAGCGTTGTCTCAGGGTTACACCAAGAGACCCAGTACTTC. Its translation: CSVVSGLHQETQYF.

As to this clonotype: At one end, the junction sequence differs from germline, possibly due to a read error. In nucleotides, the CDR3 is TGTGCCTGCAGCTATCCTTGGCTAGCGGGGATGCAAGAGACCCAGTACTTC. It encodes CACSYPWLAGMQETQYF. V gene TRBV6-2 or TRBV6-3 combines with J gene TRBJ2-5, with 9 bases lining up with TRBD2. CDR1 and CDR2 (germline): MNHEY, SVGEGT. The CDR3 loop spans 17 amino acids.

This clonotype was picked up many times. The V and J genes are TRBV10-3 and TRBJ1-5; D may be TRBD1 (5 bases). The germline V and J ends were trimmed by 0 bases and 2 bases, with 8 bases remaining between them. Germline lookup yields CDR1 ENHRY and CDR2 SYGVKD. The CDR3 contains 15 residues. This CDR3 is CAISESGTGNQPQHF. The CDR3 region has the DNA TGTGCCATCAGTGAGTCGGGGACGGGCAATCAGCCCCAGCATTTT.

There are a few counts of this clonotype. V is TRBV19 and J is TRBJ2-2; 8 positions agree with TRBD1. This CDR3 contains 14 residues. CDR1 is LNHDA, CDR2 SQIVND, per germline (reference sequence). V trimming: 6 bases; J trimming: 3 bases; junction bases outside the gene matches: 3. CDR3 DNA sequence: TGTGCCAGTAGACCACAGGGGGACACCGGGGAGCTGTTTTTT. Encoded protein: CASRPQGDTGELFF.

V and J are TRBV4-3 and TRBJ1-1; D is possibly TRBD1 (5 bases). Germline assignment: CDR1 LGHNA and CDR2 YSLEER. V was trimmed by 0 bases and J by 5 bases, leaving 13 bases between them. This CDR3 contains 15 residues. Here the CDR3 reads CASSQDWGGKTEAFF. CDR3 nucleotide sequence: TGCGCCAGCAGCCAAGATTGGGGGGGGAAAACTGAAGCTTTCTTT.

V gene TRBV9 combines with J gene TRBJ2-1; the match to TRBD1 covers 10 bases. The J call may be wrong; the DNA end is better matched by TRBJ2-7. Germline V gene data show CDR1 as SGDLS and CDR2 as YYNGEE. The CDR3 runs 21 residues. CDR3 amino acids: CASSVTWDRGNQYSSYNEQYF. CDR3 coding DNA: TGTGCCAGCAGCGTAACCTGGGACAGGGGAAATCAATACAGCTCCTACAATGAGCAGTACTTC.

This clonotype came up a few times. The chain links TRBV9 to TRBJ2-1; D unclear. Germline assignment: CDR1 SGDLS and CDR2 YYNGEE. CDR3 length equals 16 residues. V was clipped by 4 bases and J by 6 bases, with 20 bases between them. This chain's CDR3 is CASSPDGDEWSNEQFF. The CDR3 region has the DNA TGTGCCAGCAGCCCTGACGGAGACGAGTGGAGCAATGAGCAGTTCTTC.